The source of this T cell receptor (beta chain) is a study of T cell repertoires in cytomegalovirus infection. TCRdb analysed the reads with MiXCR anew, one entry per CDR3 protein. The table lists about half a million distinct CDR3 sequences, around 30% of them singletons. Study-level results: HLA-C-restricted, CMV-specific TCR beta clonotypes were dominant ex vivo. Frequencies of public TCR beta families were cumulated, and this identified carriers of CMV plus the relevant HLA.

J lost 8 bases, V lost 5 bases, and 8 bases had no gene match. The germline V gene has CDR1 MDHEN and CDR2 SYDVKM. The CDR3 consists of 14 residues. As regards this clonotype: Its antigen remains unknown.

This clonotype was sampled from a human donor in good health (CMV status not recorded). Some clones in this sample may be carry-over from other donors' samples. The material sequenced was cultured PBMCs, taken from culture after CMV antigen stimulation. This chain joins TRBV28 and TRBJ2-1; TRBD2 agrees at 8 bases. Written as DNA, the CDR3 is TGTGCCAGCAGTAGAGCCGGGGGGGCGGATGAGCAGTTCTTC. The encoded protein is CASSRAGGADEQFF.